In its sample, the clone carrying this T cell receptor beta chain was seen many times. These data come from a study of breast tumors, draining lymph nodes, adjacent tissues. Breast cancer patients provided tissue from their axillary draining lymph nodes. Each CDR3 protein gets one entry after TCRdb re-called the multiplex PCR reads with MiXCR. This sample has about 180,000 distinct CDR3 sequences; about 33% occur once, and the top ten carry about 3.8%. This CDR3 comprises 16 residues. Trimming left V 0 bases short and J 8 bases short, with 17 bases between. From germline, CDR1 is LGHNA and CDR2 YNFKEQ.

This receptor was identified in a female donor with breast cancer. Some clones in this sample may be carry-over from other donors' samples. The chain recombines TRBV4-2 with TRBJ2-1; a weak D match, TRBD2 (7 bases). Sequences were obtained from axillary lymph node tissue. The CDR3 DNA reads TGTGCCAGCAGCCAAGATCGGTGGGGGGGCAGCTATGAGCAGTTCTTC. Amino acid sequence: CASSQDRWGGSYEQFF.